The clone carrying this T cell receptor beta chain was observed a few times. The data were obtained in a study of shared clonotypes between healthy human individuals. Assay used: immunoSEQ multiplex PCR; TCRdb lists only in-frame clones, some missing. This table has around 430,000 clones, roughly 80% appearing once. Between the trimmed V and J ends, which lost 6 bases and 0 bases, there was a span of 18 bases. Germline V gene lookup returns CDR1 SGHVS and CDR2 FQNEAQ. The CDR3 has 17 amino acids. The chain uses TRBV7-8 and TRBJ1-5; possibly TRBD1 for D (6 bases). The origin of this receptor is a woman in her thirties or forties in good health. Some clones in this sample may be carry-over from other donors' samples. Specimen: PBMCs. The CDR3 coding sequence is TGTGCCAGCAGTGAAAGAGCGGGGGCATATAGCAATCAGCCCCAGCATTTT. Its protein is CASSERAGAYSNQPQHF.